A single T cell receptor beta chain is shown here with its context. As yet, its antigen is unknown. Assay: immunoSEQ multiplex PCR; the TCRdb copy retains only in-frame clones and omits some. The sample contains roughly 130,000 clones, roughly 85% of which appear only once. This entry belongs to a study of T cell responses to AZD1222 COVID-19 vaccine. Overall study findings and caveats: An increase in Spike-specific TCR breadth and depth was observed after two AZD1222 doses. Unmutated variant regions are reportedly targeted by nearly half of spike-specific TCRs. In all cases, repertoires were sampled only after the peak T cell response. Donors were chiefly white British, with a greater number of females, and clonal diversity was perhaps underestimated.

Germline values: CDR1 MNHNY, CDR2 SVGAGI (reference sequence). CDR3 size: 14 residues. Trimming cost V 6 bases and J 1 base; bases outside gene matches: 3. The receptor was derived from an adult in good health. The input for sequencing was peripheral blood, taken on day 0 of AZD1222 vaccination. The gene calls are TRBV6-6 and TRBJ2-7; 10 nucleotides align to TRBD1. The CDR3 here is CASRLGQGSYEQYF. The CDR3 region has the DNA TGTGCCAGCAGGTTGGGACAGGGGTCCTACGAGCAGTACTTC.